This T cell receptor (beta chain) was captured in a study of T cell responses to AZD1222 COVID-19 vaccine. V lost 4 bases and J 0 bases, leaving 15 bases between the germline ends. Germline assignment: CDR1 LGHNA and CDR2 YSLEER. The CDR3 loop spans 16 amino acids. This table comes from immunoSEQ multiplex PCR, and its TCRdb copy is limited to in-frame clones, with some not included. Of 150,000 to 200,000 clones in the sample, 90% were seen once. The V call is TRBV4-3, the J call TRBJ1-2, with no clear D. This clonotype originated in an adult who received the AZD1222 COVID-19 vaccine. The source was peripheral blood, collected 28 days after the second AZD1222 dose. The CDR3 here is CASSPSALNPNYGYTF. CDR3 coding DNA: TGCGCCAGCAGCCCTTCGGCCTTAAATCCTAACTATGGCTACACCTTC.